Shown below are 5 T cell receptor beta chains from a single sample sequenced in a study of T cell repertoires in cytomegalovirus infection. One entry per CDR3 protein results from TCRdb running MiXCR on the reads. The sample has 300,000 or so distinct CDR3 sequences, about 25% seen once. Their antigen targets remain unknown. Source: cultured PBMCs, taken from culture after CMV antigen stimulation. These receptors were obtained from a human donor in good health (CMV status not recorded). Some clones in this sample may be carry-over from other donors' samples.

The table lists this clonotype with many counts. The chain combines TRBV28 with TRBJ1-2; no reliable D call. CDR3 length: 14 residues. Per the germline V gene, CDR1 is MDHEN and CDR2 is SYDVKM. The ends were cut back, 2 bases at V and 3 bases at J, with 10 bases in the middle. CDR3 DNA sequence: TGTGCCAGCAGTTTAAGAGGGATGGACTATGGCTACACCTTC. Its protein product is CASSLRGMDYGYTF.

The table lists this clonotype with many counts. The chain links TRBV7-8 to TRBJ2-1, with 14 bases matching TRBD2. This CDR3 comprises 16 residues. The V segment lost 3 bases and the J segment 4 bases; nucleotides outside the gene matches: 2. Germline lookup yields CDR1 SGHVS and CDR2 FQNEAQ. CDR3 amino acids: CASSFGTSGSYNEQFF. CDR3 sequence (DNA): TGTGCCAGCAGCTTTGGGACTAGCGGGAGTTACAATGAGCAGTTCTTC. Combining the CDR3 with reference TRBV7-8 and TRBJ2-1 gives the whole variable domain GAGVSQSPRYKVAKRGQDVALRCDPISGHVSLFWYQQALGQGPEFLTYFQNEAQLDKSGLPSDRFFAERPEGSVSTLKIQRTQQEDSAVYLCASSFGTSGSYNEQFFGPGTRLTVL.

This clonotype was seen more than once but under ten times. The gene calls are TRBV7-6 and TRBJ2-1; 11 bases map to TRBD2. Per the germline V gene, CDR1 is SGHVS and CDR2 is FNYEAQ. The CDR3 extends over 20 amino acids. The V and J ends lost 2 bases and 5 bases, in that order; junction bases with no gene match: 17. The CDR3 loop is CASSLYRGEASGRRDNEQFF. In nucleotides, the CDR3 is TGTGCCAGCAGCTTATATCGGGGAGAAGCTAGCGGGAGGCGGGACAATGAGCAGTTCTTC.

In its sample, this clonotype was seen many times. The chain has TRBV7-2 and TRBJ2-7; no clear D. This CDR3 region has 14 residues. The V and J ends lost 0 bases and 2 bases respectively, with 8 bases between them. Germline-derived CDR1 and CDR2 are SGHTA and FQGNSA. The CDR3 is CASSLAGYTYEQYF. The CDR3 bases are TGTGCCAGCAGCTTAGCAGGGTATACCTACGAGCAGTACTTC.

In this sample, this clonotype turned up a few times. This chain uses TRBV11-2 with TRBJ2-5, with unresolved D. Germline V lookup: CDR1 SGHAT, CDR2 FQNNGV. Trimming took off 0 bases at V and 5 bases at J, with 13 bases between the two ends. CDR3 length: 15 residues. The DNA of the CDR3 is TGTGCCAGCAGCTTAGATGGAGTCGGTCCGGAGACCCAGTACTTC. This gives the protein CASSLDGVGPETQYF.